These 8 T cell receptor beta chains originate from one sample sequenced in a study of cytomegalovirus exposure and HLA in healthy donors. The primer mix had 60 Vbeta and 13 Jbeta primers. Clones were sequenced by immunoSEQ multiplex PCR, and TCRdb holds only the in-frame ones, with some missing. The repertoire holds 150,000 to 200,000 clones, with around 82% as singletons. Sequenced: PBMCs. Receptors originate from a woman under 40 in good health and CMV-seropositive.

This clone has more than one count but fewer than ten. The rearrangement joins TRBV5-1 to TRBJ1-3, with 8 bases aligning to TRBD1. The ends lost 4 bases at V and 1 base at J; junction bases unmatched: 4. Germline V lookup: CDR1 SGHRS, CDR2 YFSETQ. This CDR3 has 15 residues. The DNA for the CDR3 is TGCGCCAGCAGCCAGACAGGGGTATCTGGAAACACCATATATTTT. Its protein product is CASSQTGVSGNTIYF.

The J gene is TRBJ2-7, the V gene TRBV7-8; D is perhaps TRBD2 (6 bases). CDR3 length: 15 residues. Germline CDR1 reads SGHVS; CDR2 reads FQNEAQ. The V gene lost 2 bases and the J gene lost 0 bases, with 11 bases spanning the gap. CDR3 sequence reads: CASSLLGGSSYEQYF. The CDR3 DNA reads as TGTGCCAGCAGCTTATTAGGAGGGTCCTCCTACGAGCAGTACTTC.

This CDR3 is CASSSLVAGDQETQYF. CDR3 nucleotides: TGTGCCAGCAGCTCTCTAGTGGCGGGGGATCAAGAGACCCAGTACTTC. The rearrangement links TRBV7-9 to TRBJ2-5; 7 bases line up with TRBD2. CDR1 and CDR2 (germline): SEHNR, FQNEAQ (reference sequence). The junction had 10 bases not matched to a gene; V was cut back by 4 bases and J by 2 bases. The CDR3 is 16 amino acids.

The chain joins TRBV4-2 to TRBJ2-1, with 11 nucleotides matching TRBD1. Germline loops: CDR1 LGHNA, CDR2 YNFKEQ. Trimming removed 0 bases from V and 5 bases from J; junction bases left unmatched: 6. This CDR3 contains 17 residues. The CDR3 loop is CASSQDSGQGVNNEQFF. For the CDR3, the DNA is TGTGCCAGCAGCCAAGATTCGGGACAGGGGGTGAACAATGAGCAGTTCTTC.

A note on this clone: Other DNA sequences in the same sample also yield this CDR3. The chain recombines TRBV5-6 with TRBJ1-4; TRBD1 matches 8 bases. Germline V gene lookup returns CDR1 SGHDT and CDR2 YYEEEE. V lost 5 bases to trimming and J lost 7 bases; unmatched junction nucleotides: 7. CDR3 size: 14 residues. The DNA for the CDR3 is TGTGCCAGCAGTTTACAGGGGGGAGGTGAAAAACTGTTTTTT. Amino acid sequence: CASSLQGGGEKLFF.

This chain uses TRBV5-4 with TRBJ1-6; no reliable D call. V lost 4 bases and J 10 bases, leaving 12 bases between the germline ends. CDR3 size: 13 residues. Germline loops: CDR1 SGHNT, CDR2 YYREEE (reference sequence). In DNA, the CDR3 is TGTGCCAGCAGCAGCGAAGTCCACTCACCCCTCCACTTT. Translated, it gives CASSSEVHSPLHF.

This clone turned up a few times. The chain is built from TRBV5-1 and TRBJ2-5; tentative D call: TRBD1 (6 bases). Germline CDR1 and CDR2: SGHRS and YFSETQ. The CDR3 runs 14 residues. Trimming took 1 base from V and 1 from J, leaving 8 bases between them. CDR3 sequence: CASSLSGAQETQYF. The CDR3 bases are TGCGCCAGCAGCTTGTCAGGGGCCCAAGAGACCCAGTACTTC.

V usage is TRBV6-5 and J usage is TRBJ2-2, with a possible D match to TRBD2 (5 bases). Trimming shortened V by 6 bases and J by 4 bases, and 15 bases separated the two germline ends. The CDR3 sequence is 15 residues long. Germline assignment: CDR1 MNHEY and CDR2 SVGAGI. DNA for the CDR3: TGTGCCAGCAGCCGCATGACCGGGATCACCGGGGAGCTGTTTTTT. Encoded protein: CASSRMTGITGELFF.